Described below is a single T cell receptor beta chain sequence and its context. The record originates from a study of blood T cell repertoires in COVID-19. Study-level background: Specimens from acute and convalescent COVID-19 originated in the United States, Italy and Spain. Sources were T cells, B-cell-depleted T cells, or PBMCs; the material itself was cDNA or gDNA.

CDR1 is MNHEY and CDR2 is SVGAGI in the germline V gene. V lost 0 bases, J lost 0 bases, and 11 bases lay in between. The CDR3 extends over 16 amino acids. Patients in Seattle were enrolled during active infection, then followed longitudinally. Sequenced by immunoSEQ multiplex PCR; TCRdb stores in-frame clones only, minus some. Here the sample spans more than 300,000 clones, about 90% being singletons. This receptor was identified in a woman between 70 and 85 years old with COVID-19, enrolled during active disease. Sequencing used peripheral blood. The V gene is TRBV6-5, the J gene TRBJ1-2, with D possibly TRBD1 on 6 matching bases. This chain's CDR3 is CASSYSDSGTNYGYTF. The DNA for the CDR3 is TGTGCCAGCAGTTACTCGGACAGTGGGACTAACTATGGCTACACCTTC.